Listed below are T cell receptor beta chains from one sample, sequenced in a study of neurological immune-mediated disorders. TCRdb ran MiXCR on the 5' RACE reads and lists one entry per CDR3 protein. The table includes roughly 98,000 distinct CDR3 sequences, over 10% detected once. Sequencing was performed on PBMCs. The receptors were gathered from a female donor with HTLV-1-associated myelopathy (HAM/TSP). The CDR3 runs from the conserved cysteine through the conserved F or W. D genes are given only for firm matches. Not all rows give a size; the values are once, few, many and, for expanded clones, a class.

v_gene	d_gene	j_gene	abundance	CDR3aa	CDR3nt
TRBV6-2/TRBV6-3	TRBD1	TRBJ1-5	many	CASSSGQEGQPQHF	TGTGCCAGCAGTTCGGGACAGGAGGGGCAGCCCCAGCATTTT
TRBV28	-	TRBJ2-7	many	CASSPPTGNSYEQYF	TGTGCCAGCAGTCCACCCACGGGGAATTCCTACGAGCAGTACTTC
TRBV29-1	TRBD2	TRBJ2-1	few	CSVRGGQHNEQFF	TGCAGCGTACGCGGGGGGCAGCACAATGAGCAGTTCTTC
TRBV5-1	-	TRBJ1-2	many	CASSLDSVGYGYTF	TGCGCCAGCAGCTTGGATAGTGTGGGTTATGGCTACACCTTC
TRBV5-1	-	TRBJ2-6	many	CASSGGDSGANVLTF	TGCGCCAGCTCGGGTGGAGACTCTGGGGCCAACGTCCTGACTTTC
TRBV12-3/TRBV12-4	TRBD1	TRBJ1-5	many	CASSSGTGTKYSNQPQHF	TGTGCCAGCAGTTCCGGGACAGGGACAAAATATAGCAATCAGCCCCAGCATTTT
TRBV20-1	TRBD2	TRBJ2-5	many	CSANGLAGGFQETQYF	TGCAGTGCCAACGGACTAGCGGGGGGCTTCCAAGAGACCCAGTACTTC
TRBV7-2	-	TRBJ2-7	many	CASSLVARTYEQYF	TGTGCCAGCAGCTTAGTCGCCCGCACCTACGAGCAGTACTTC
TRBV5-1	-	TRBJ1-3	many	CASSLQASGNTIYF	TGCGCCAGCAGCTTGCAGGCGTCTGGAAACACCATATATTTT
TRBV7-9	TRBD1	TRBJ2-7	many	CASSFGTGVHEQYF	TGTGCCAGCAGCTTTGGGACAGGGGTACACGAGCAGTACTTC
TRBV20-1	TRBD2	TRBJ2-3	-	CSARRRGGTDTQYF	TGCAGTGCTAGAAGACGGGGGGGCACAGATACGCAGTATTTT
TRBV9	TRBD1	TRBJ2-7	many	CASTPGQGSSYEQYF	TGTGCCAGCACCCCGGGACAGGGGAGCTCCTACGAGCAGTACTTC
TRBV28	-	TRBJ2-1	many	CASIPSTVYNEQFF	TGTGCCAGCATTCCTTCGACAGTTTACAATGAGCAGTTCTTC
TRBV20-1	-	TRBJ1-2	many	CSARVTYGYTF	TGCAGTGCTAGAGTTACTTATGGCTACACCTTC
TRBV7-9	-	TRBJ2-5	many	CASSLGTGFQETQYF	TGTGCCAGCAGCTTAGGAACAGGGTTCCAAGAGACCCAGTACTTC
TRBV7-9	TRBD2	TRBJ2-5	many	CASTRGVYETQYF	TGTGCCAGCACGCGGGGGGTCTACGAGACCCAGTACTTC
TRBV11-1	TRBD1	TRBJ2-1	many	CASSYLTGGYNEQFF	TGTGCCAGCAGCTACCTGACAGGGGGCTACAATGAGCAGTTCTTC
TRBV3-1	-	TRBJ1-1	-	CDRSPLAWGEAFF	TGTGACAGAAGCCCTCTGGCCTGGGGTGAAGCTTTCTTT
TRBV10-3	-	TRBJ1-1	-	CVISLQMAVNAEAFF	TGTGTCATCAGTCTCCAAATGGCAGTGAACGCTGAAGCTTTCTTT
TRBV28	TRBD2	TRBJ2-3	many	CASSLFGAGERTDTQYF	TGTGCCAGCAGTTTATTCGGGGCGGGGGAACGCACAGATACGCAGTATTTT
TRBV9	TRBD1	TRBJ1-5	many	CASSERGGSNQPQHF	TGTGCCAGCAGCGAAAGAGGGGGCAGCAATCAGCCCCAGCATTTT
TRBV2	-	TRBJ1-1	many	CASSEGAANTEAFF	TGTGCCAGCAGTGAAGGCGCAGCAAACACTGAAGCTTTCTTT
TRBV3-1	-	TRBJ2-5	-	CASSQDRSETQYF	TGTGCCAGCAGCCAAGACAGGTCGGAGACCCAGTACTTC
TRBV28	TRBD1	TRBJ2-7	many	CASSRDRWLPEQYF	TGTGCCAGCAGTCGGGACAGGTGGCTTCCCGAGCAGTACTTC
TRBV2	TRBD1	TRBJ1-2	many	CASKDRGPLGYTF	TGTGCCAGCAAAGACAGGGGCCCGCTCGGCTACACCTTC
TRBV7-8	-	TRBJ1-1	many	CASSLVGPNTEAFF	TGTGCCAGCAGCTTAGTCGGCCCTAACACTGAAGCTTTCTTT
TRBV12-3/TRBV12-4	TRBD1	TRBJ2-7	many	CASSYGQGASYEQYF	TGTGCCAGCAGTTACGGACAGGGGGCCTCCTACGAGCAGTACTTC
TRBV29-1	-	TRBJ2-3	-	CSVARPGDTQYF	TGCAGCGTCGCCCGGCCGGGAGATACGCAGTATTTT
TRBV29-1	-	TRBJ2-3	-	CSVVGTGRSTDTQYF	TGCAGCGTTGTAGGTACGGGCCGAAGCACAGATACGCAGTATTTT
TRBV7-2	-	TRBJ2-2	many	CASSRRDFDGELFF	TGTGCCAGCAGTCGTCGGGACTTCGATGGGGAGCTGTTTTTT
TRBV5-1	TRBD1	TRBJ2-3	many	CASSYRQGGYTQYF	TGCGCCAGCAGCTACCGACAGGGGGGATATACGCAGTATTTT
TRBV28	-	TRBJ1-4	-	CASSLAWWSTNEKLFF	TGTGCCAGCAGTTTGGCGTGGTGGTCAACTAATGAAAAACTGTTTTTT
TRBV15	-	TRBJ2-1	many	CATSRTVMGENEQFF	TGTGCCACCAGCAGAACTGTGATGGGGGAGAATGAGCAGTTCTTC
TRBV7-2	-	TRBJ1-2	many	CASSKPGLWAGYTF	TGTGCCAGCAGCAAACCAGGGCTGTGGGCTGGCTACACCTTC
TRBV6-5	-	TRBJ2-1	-	CANSYSFARIGNEKFF	TGTGCCAACAGTTACTCGTTTGCGAGGATCGGGAATGAGAAGTTCTTC
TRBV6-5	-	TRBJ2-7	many	CASSLYRSRAYEQYF	TGTGCCAGCAGCCTGTACAGGTCAAGGGCCTACGAGCAGTACTTC
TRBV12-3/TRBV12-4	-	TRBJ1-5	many	CASSSQRGGSQPQHF	TGTGCCAGCAGTTCCCAGCGGGGGGGAAGTCAGCCCCAGCATTTT
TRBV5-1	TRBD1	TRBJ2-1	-	CASSLATGGLYEQFF	TGCGCCAGCAGCTTGGCAACAGGGGGCCTGTATGAGCAGTTCTTC
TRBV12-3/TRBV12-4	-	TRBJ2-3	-	CASIKGAGPTDTQYF	TGTGCCAGCATAAAGGGGGCGGGACCCACAGATACGCAGTATTTT
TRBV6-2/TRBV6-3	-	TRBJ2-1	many	CASTHGGAYNEQFF	TGTGCCAGCACCCACGGGGGCGCCTACAATGAGCAGTTCTTC
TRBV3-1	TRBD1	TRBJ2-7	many	CASSHRDRSGEQYF	TGTGCCAGCAGCCATCGGGACAGATCGGGCGAGCAGTACTTC
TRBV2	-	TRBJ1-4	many	CASSGGQATNEKLFF	TGTGCCAGCAGTGGCGGGCAGGCAACTAATGAAAAACTGTTTTTT
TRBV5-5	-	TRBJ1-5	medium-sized	CASSPSPGSNQPQHF	TGTGCCAGCTCACCGAGTCCAGGGTCCAATCAGCCCCAGCATTTT
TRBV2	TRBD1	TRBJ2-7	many	CASRGTGEVRYEQYF	TGTGCCAGCAGAGGGACAGGGGAAGTCCGCTACGAGCAGTACTTC
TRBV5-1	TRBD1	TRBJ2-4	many	CASSLMQTGGDIQYF	TGCGCCAGCAGCTTGATGCAAACAGGGGGAGACATTCAGTACTTC
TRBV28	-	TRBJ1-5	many	CASGGNQPQHF	TGTGCCAGCGGAGGCAATCAGCCCCAGCATTTT
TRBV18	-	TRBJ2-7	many	CASSPSGDNEQYF	TGTGCCAGCTCACCGTCAGGGGACAACGAGCAGTACTTC
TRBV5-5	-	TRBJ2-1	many	CASSSGRTAYNEQFF	TGTGCCAGCAGCTCCGGGAGGACAGCCTACAATGAGCAGTTCTTC
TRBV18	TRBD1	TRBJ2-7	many	CASSPRDRSEQYF	TGTGCCAGCTCACCAAGGGACAGGAGCGAGCAGTACTTC
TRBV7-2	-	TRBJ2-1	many	CASSLAVSSYNEQFF	TGTGCCAGCAGCTTAGCGGTTTCCTCCTACAATGAGCAGTTCTTC
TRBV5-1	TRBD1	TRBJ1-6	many	CASSLVYGQGTLTPASPLHF	TGCGCCAGCAGCTTGGTTTATGGACAGGGGACTTTGACCCCCGCTTCACCCCTCCACTTT